This T cell receptor beta chain appears in the sequencing data of a study of T cells expressing NK-cell markers. Study as a whole: There were seven HCMV-seropositive donors and one seronegative donor among the eight sequenced. Study results and caveats: A handful of donors showed these clonotypes also leading the CD3+CD56-NKG2C+ fraction.

As for this clonotype: Its specificity is unknown.

TCRdb processed the 5' RACE reads again and assigns one entry to each CDR3 protein, with no DNA. The table lists approximately 170,000 distinct CDR3 sequences. Looked up from germline, CDR1 is LNHDA and CDR2 is SQIVND (reference sequence). This CDR3 is built from 14 residues. Specimen: blood T cells: a sorted CD56 or NKG2C T cell subset, CD4+ or CD8+ T cells, or bulk PBMC T cells (not recorded which). V and J are TRBV19 and TRBJ1-1. This receptor was identified in a man aged 18 to 69 in good health. CDR3 sequence: CASSTISKNTEAFF.